The clone carrying this T cell receptor beta chain was recorded a few times. Its antigen is not identified. This sample is part of a study of a mutant IDH1 vaccine in newly diagnosed glioma. Overall study: Radiotherapy, temozolomide, or both had been given previously, and both were given to most. Study-level results: Pseudoprogression seemingly bore no relation to changes in top peripheral T cell clonotypes.

Looked up from germline, CDR1 is MNHEY and CDR2 is SMNVEV (reference sequence). The J segment lost 4 bases and the V segment lost 6 bases, leaving 1 base of the junction unmatched. The CDR3 consists of 13 residues. Only in-frame clones appear in the TCRdb table, and some are missing; sequencing was by immunoSEQ multiplex PCR. The sample has about 30,000 clones; approximately 80% are singletons. The time point: week 23, last vaccination. Vaccinated patients received 300 ug of mutant IDH1 20-mer peptide per dose, with topical imiquimod. The V call is TRBV27, the J call TRBJ1-5; 9 positions match TRBD1. The source was PBMCs, collected from a glioma patient whose treatment included an IDH1 peptide vaccine. This sequence was found in a woman aged 18-29 years with glioma. CDR3 in DNA: TGTGCCAGCAGCGGACAGGGGAATCAGCCCCAGCATTTT. It specifies CASSGQGNQPQHF.